This TCR beta chain was obtained from a study of T cell responses to AZD1222 COVID-19 vaccine (dated by TCRdb to the early 2020s). For the study in its entirety: TCR sequencing covered 230 or so trial participants: 200 to 210 given two doses of AZD1222 and 26 given two doses of MenACWY control vaccine. Trial participants were enrolled into age subgroups of 18-55, 56-69 and 70-plus years, which contained approximately 150, 28 and 58 TCR-sequenced participants, respectively.

The sample's time point label, decoded: baseline before first vaccination. This specimen's treatment or condition label, per the study, means: meningococcal conjugate vaccine given as trial control. Samples from vaccinated people were obtained from the UK trials COV001 and COV002, which included a single-blind randomized controlled phase 2/3 trial of AZD1222 (ChAdOx1 nCoV-19) in healthy adults. Trial participant PBMC samples were collected at day 0 and day 28 after the second dose for TCRbeta chain sequencing. The CDR3 regions of human TCRbeta chains were analyzed by immunosequencing. The paper's processing steps were these. TCRs in the repertoires were matched against a reference library of SARS-CoV-2-specific TCRs that had been generated with the MIRA antigen-specificity platform. Breadth meant the fraction of unique TCRs that were SARS-CoV-2-associated, whereas depth meant the fraction of total T cells that were SARS-CoV-2-associated. Using the MIRA data, each spike-specific TCR was mapped to the spike region that the TCR reacts to and placed in a CD4 or CD8 class. Log10-transformed breadth and depth values were compared by one-way ANOVA with Sidak's multiple comparisons tests. TCRdb's version of the immuneACCESS table is confined to in-frame rearrangements and falls short of the full clone set. An unresolved V gene accounts for under half of the shortfall where checked; the remainder is of unknown origin. The DNA was the basis for D and trimming; V, J and clone size are from that table. Counted in this sample were 150,000 to 200,000 clones; 75% to 90% of them appeared once. The top ten hold around 2.9% of the sample.

This clone was recorded only once. Its target antigen remains unknown. No base quality information exists; no much larger clone differs at one position. CDR1 is given as SGHAT and CDR2 as FQNNGV, both from the germline V gene. V is clipped by 5 bases and J by 6 bases, and the sequence between their germline boundaries is 15 bases long. Taken from cysteine to phenylalanine, the CDR3 has 14 residues. The read is trimmed to its CDR3 DNA, 42 bases read in frame from base 1. Here is what the overall study found, with its caveats: After two AZD1222 doses, spike-specific TCR breadth and depth were significantly higher than at day 0 and than in MenACWY recipients. The vaccine-associated CD4 TCRs covered the entire spike protein, and the dominant responses fell in regions 160-218 and 743-854. In the small 56-69-year group, the increase in depth fell short of significance, most likely because of low power. Participants were mostly white British and included more females than males, and it was suggested by the authors that clonal diversity may have been underestimated. No day 14 peak-response samples were available, so repertoires were characterized only after the peak T cell response. Reportedly, close to half of the unique spike-specific TCRs recognized epitopes lying outside the regions that are mutated in the B.1.351 and B.1.1.7 variants. Conclusions about previously exposed vaccinees are limited, since just five to seven AZD1222 recipients were seropositive for SARS-CoV-2 at baseline.

The chain links TRBV11-2 with TRBJ2-3, with no D gene named confidently. The origin of this receptor is an adult in good health. The sequenced sample was peripheral blood, obtained on day 0 of MenACWY control vaccination. Read as DNA, the sequence is TGTGCCAGCAGCCCCTCTCCCCTTTTTGATACGCAGTATTTT. It codes for CASSPSPLFDTQYF.